A single sample gave rise to the 2 T cell receptor beta chains below, sequenced in a study of long-term antiretroviral therapy in people with HIV. The libraries were made with immunoSEQ v3.0 at survey level. Profiled with immunoSEQ multiplex PCR; TCRdb holds only in-frame clones, not every one. This sample has about 34,000 clones, with roughly nine tenths found just once. The sample here was unsorted PBMCs, taken 1.1 years after starting antiretroviral therapy. These TCRs come from a man between 18 and 35 years old with HIV.

The rearrangement links TRBV11-2 to TRBJ2-2; TRBD2 might be the D (6 bases). Germline CDR1 reads SGHAT; CDR2 reads FQNNGV. This CDR3 is built from 16 residues. Trimming left V 2 bases short and J 1 base short, with 11 bases between. The CDR3 DNA sequence: TGTGCCAGCAGCTTAAGTTTGGAGGGGAACACCGGGGAGCTGTTTTTT. Translating it yields CASSLSLEGNTGELFF.

The chain couples TRBV9 to TRBJ2-4; perhaps TRBD1 as D (5 bases). This CDR3 contains 15 residues. Germline lookup yields CDR1 SGDLS and CDR2 YYNGEE. With 2 bases removed from V and 4 bases from J, the gap between germline ends came to 13 bases. CDR3 coding DNA: TGTGCCAGCAGCGTTGGGGCAGGGCTAAAAAACATTCAGTACTTC. Its translation is CASSVGAGLKNIQYF. The entire variable domain, with the rest obtained from reference TRBV9 and TRBJ2-4, is as follows: DSGVTQTPKHLITATGQRVTLRCSPRSGDLSVYWYQQSLDQGLQFLIQYYNGEERAKGNILERFSAQQFPDLHSELNLSSLELGDSALYFCASSVGAGLKNIQYFGAGTRLSVL.